A single sample is the source of the 8 T cell receptor beta chains below, sequenced in a study of PD-L1 blockade in urothelial cancer. TCRdb keeps only in-frame clones here, not all; method: immunoSEQ multiplex PCR. The sample consists of about 76,000 clones, under 95% of them appearing once. Time point denoted: peripheral blood 6 weeks after treatment start. This material consisted of PBMCs, taken around atezolizumab (anti-PD-L1) treatment. The receptor source for this set is a woman at least 80 years old with urothelial cancer.

The V gene is TRBV29-1, the J gene TRBJ1-1; TRBD1 matches 10 bases. Germline CDR1 is SQVTM and CDR2 is ANQGSEA. This CDR3 has 13 amino acids. Trimming took 7 bases from V and 4 from J; bases not matched to a gene: 6. CDR3 sequence: CSGSDRGSTEAFF. In DNA, the CDR3 is TGCAGCGGGTCGGACAGGGGGAGCACTGAAGCTTTCTTT.

The J gene is TRBJ2-1, the V gene TRBV21-1; the D call of TRBD2 is as the table states it, not checked on the DNA. TRBV21-1 is given as a pseudogene. The CDR3 runs to 15 residues. CDR3 protein: CASSKRREGYNEQFF. CDR3 in DNA: TGTGCCAGCAGCAAAAGGCGGGAGGGATACAATGAGCAGTTCTTC.

The J gene is TRBJ2-5, the V gene TRBV7-8; no reliable D call. The V gene's germline CDR1 is SGHVS and CDR2 FQNEAQ. The CDR3 has 13 residues. V was clipped by 3 bases and J by 5 bases, with 10 bases between them. CDR3 DNA sequence: TGTGCCAGCAGCTTTAGAGGAGCGGAGACCCAGTACTTC. This sequence encodes CASSFRGAETQYF.

The V gene is TRBV6-5, the J gene TRBJ1-5, with a tentative D call TRBD1 (6 bases). This CDR3 comprises 14 residues. V was trimmed by 6 bases and J by 0 bases, leaving 9 bases between them. Germline values: CDR1 MNHEY, CDR2 SVGAGI. The DNA for the CDR3 is TGTGCCAGCAGCAACAGGGATAGCAATCAGCCCCAGCATTTT. As protein: CASSNRDSNQPQHF.

The rearrangement uses TRBV2 and TRBJ1-1; D is unresolved. This CDR3 has 13 amino acids. V shed 7 bases and J shed 5 bases, with 14 bases lying between them. The germline V gene has CDR1 SNHLY and CDR2 FYNNEI. The CDR3 region is CASTSDGVTEAFF. CDR3 in DNA: TGTGCCAGCACTTCCGACGGGGTGACTGAAGCTTTCTTT.

The J gene is TRBJ1-5, the V gene TRBV15; 7 nucleotides match TRBD1. Germline CDR1 and CDR2: LNHNV and YYDKDF (reference sequence). V was clipped by 3 bases and J by 1 base; unmatched bases: 9. The CDR3 is 17 residues long. CDR3 in DNA: TGTGCCACCAGCAGGCACCAGGGACAGTTAAGCAATCAGCCCCAGCATTTT. The encoded protein is CATSRHQGQLSNQPQHF.

The rearrangement joins TRBV19 to TRBJ2-1, with 8 bases matching TRBD2. Losses at the gene ends were 10 bases for V and 0 bases for J; bases not matched to a gene: 17. There are 18 residues in the CDR3. Germline V lookup: CDR1 LNHDA, CDR2 SQIVND (reference sequence). DNA of the CDR3: TGTGCCACCAAAGTCCGAGCGGGAGCGGTTAGCTCCTACAATGAGCAGTTCTTC. This encodes CATKVRAGAVSSYNEQFF.

The rearrangement joins TRBV19 to TRBJ2-1; weak D call: TRBD2 (6 bases). The CDR3 is 14 residues long. CDR1 and CDR2 from the germline V gene are LNHDA and SQIVND (reference sequence). The V end lost 8 bases, the J end lost 0 bases, and 11 bases lay between the germline ends. For the CDR3, the DNA is TGTGCCAGTTGGGGACTTCCCTCCTACAATGAGCAGTTCTTC. Encoded protein: CASWGLPSYNEQFF.